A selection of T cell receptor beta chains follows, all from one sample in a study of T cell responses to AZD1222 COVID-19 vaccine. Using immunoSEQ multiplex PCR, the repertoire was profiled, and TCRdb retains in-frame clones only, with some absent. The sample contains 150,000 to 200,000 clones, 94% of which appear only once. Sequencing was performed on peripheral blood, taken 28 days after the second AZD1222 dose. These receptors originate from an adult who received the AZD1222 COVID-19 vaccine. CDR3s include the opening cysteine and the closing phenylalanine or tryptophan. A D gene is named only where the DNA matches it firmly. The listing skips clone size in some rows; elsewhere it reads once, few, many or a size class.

CASSQSTEAFF,TGTGCCAGTAGTCAAAGCACTGAAGCTTTCTTT,-,TRBJ1-1,-,11,TRBV19
CASSESIQLGTGERDTQYF,TGTGCCAGCAGCGAAAGTATTCAACTAGGGACAGGGGAGAGGGATACGCAGTATTTT,-,TRBJ2-3,TRBD1,19,TRBV2
CASSFLFTGRNSYEQYF,TGTGCCAGCAGTTTCTTATTTACTGGGCGGAACTCCTACGAGCAGTACTTC,-,TRBJ2-7,-,17,TRBV28
CSASEASKRTDTQYF,TGCAGCGCGAGTGAGGCTAGCAAACGCACAGATACGCAGTATTTT,-,TRBJ2-3,-,15,TRBV20-1
CASSFISGRGLEKLFF,TGTGCCAGCAGTTTTATCAGTGGCAGGGGATTAGAAAAACTGTTTTTT,-,TRBJ1-4,-,16,TRBV27
CAASRYEQFF,TGTGCTGCGAGCAGGTATGAGCAGTTCTTC,-,TRBJ2-1,-,10,TRBV28
CASSFEDRYTF,TGTGCCAGCAGCTTTGAAGACAGATACACCTTC,-,TRBJ1-2,-,11,TRBV7-2
CASSSPADTQYF,TGTGCCAGCAGTTCCCCCGCAGATACGCAGTATTTT,-,TRBJ2-3,-,12,TRBV6-5
CAWSVLGETQYF,TGTGCCTGGAGTGTACTGGGCGAGACCCAGTACTTC,-,TRBJ2-5,-,12,TRBV30
CASSDRTEMNTEAFF,TGCGCCAGCAGTGACAGGACCGAGATGAACACTGAAGCTTTCTTT,-,TRBJ1-1,-,15,TRBV10-1
CASSQAFGTGGTEAFF,TGCGCCAGCAGCCAAGCTTTCGGGACAGGGGGCACTGAAGCTTTCTTT,-,TRBJ1-1,TRBD1,16,TRBV4-3
CASRDVGGLYGYTF,TGTGCCAGCAGGGATGTGGGGGGCCTCTATGGCTACACCTTC,-,TRBJ1-2,-,14,TRBV7-9
CASSRQTNQPQHF,TGTGCCAGTAGTCGACAGACCAATCAGCCCCAGCATTTT,-,TRBJ1-5,-,13,TRBV19
CASSSYPFRQGGNTIYF,TGTGCCAGCAGTTCCTATCCCTTTCGACAGGGTGGAAACACCATATATTTT,once,TRBJ1-3,TRBD1,17,TRBV27
CAISTGTGFPQYEQYF,TGTGCCATCTCGACCGGGACAGGGTTTCCCCAGTACGAGCAGTACTTC,-,TRBJ2-7,TRBD1,16,TRBV28
CASRGNTGELFF,TGTGCCAGTAGGGGGAACACCGGGGAGCTGTTTTTT,-,TRBJ2-2,-,12,TRBV19
CASSQPQGDPSYGYTF,TGTGCCAGCAGCCAACCACAGGGGGACCCTAGCTATGGCTACACCTTC,once,TRBJ1-2,TRBD1,16,TRBV7-8
CAIPLGEDTQYF,TGTGCCATCCCACTAGGAGAAGATACGCAGTATTTT,once,TRBJ2-3,-,12,TRBV7-4
CAPSVGRTFPDTQYF,TGTGCCCCCTCGGTGGGGCGGACCTTCCCAGATACGCAGTATTTT,-,TRBJ2-3,-,15,TRBV6-5
CASSRSGLGVYGYTF,TGTGCCAGCAGCCGCTCGGGACTAGGGGTCTATGGCTACACCTTC,-,TRBJ1-2,-,15,TRBV7-9
CASSPWTGGNYGYTF,TGTGCCAGCAGTCCATGGACAGGGGGTAACTATGGCTACACCTTC,-,TRBJ1-2,TRBD1,15,TRBV27
CASSWGGSPVAKNIQYF,TGTGCCAGCAGCTGGGGGGGGAGCCCAGTAGCCAAAAACATTCAGTACTTC,-,TRBJ2-4,TRBD2,17,TRBV5-5
CASSVVRDRYNYGYTF,TGTGCCAGCAGCGTAGTACGGGACAGATATAACTATGGCTACACCTTC,-,TRBJ1-2,TRBD1,16,TRBV9
CASSIGGSSRSYNEQFF,TGTGCCAGTAGTATAGGGGGGTCCTCTCGCTCCTACAATGAGCAGTTCTTC,-,TRBJ2-1,-,17,TRBV19
CASSLVTGLRSGNTIYF,TGCGCCAGCAGCTTGGTGACAGGTCTACGCTCTGGAAACACCATATATTTT,-,TRBJ1-3,-,17,TRBV5-1
CASSQGSGRSEQYF,TGTGCCAGCAGCCAAGGAAGCGGGAGGTCCGAGCAGTACTTC,-,TRBJ2-7,TRBD2,14,TRBV3-1/TRBV3-2
CAGGRAVPTSYEQYF,TGTGCCGGCGGGAGGGCCGTACCGACCTCCTACGAGCAGTACTTC,once,TRBJ2-7,TRBD2,15,TRBV6-5
CAWSGTGVFTGELFF,TGTGCCTGGAGTGGTACGGGAGTATTCACCGGGGAGCTGTTTTTT,-,TRBJ2-2,-,15,TRBV30
CASSDWGGSSYNEQFF,TGTGCCAGCAGCGACTGGGGCGGGAGCTCCTACAATGAGCAGTTCTTC,-,TRBJ2-1,TRBD2,16,TRBV9